This TCR beta chain was profiled in a study of CD4+ T cells in melanoma. This table comes from immunoSEQ multiplex PCR, and its TCRdb copy is limited to in-frame clones, with some not included. The sample includes 140,000 or so clones, approximately 91% of them seen just once. Germline CDR1 reads SGHTS; CDR2 reads YDEGEE. The CDR3 is made up of 13 amino acids. Losses at the gene ends were 5 bases for V and 0 bases for J; bases not matched to a gene: 0. Broader study findings: Diverse differentiation states were reported for melanoma neoantigen-specific CD4+ T cells. CD8+ T cell, macrophage and B cell function reportedly correlated with neoantigen-specific CD4+ T cells.

Notes on this clone: Its antigen is unknown.

The origin of this receptor is a human donor with melanoma. This chain joins TRBV5-8 and TRBJ2-3; 7 nucleotides match TRBD1. CDR3 protein: CASRDRSTDTQYF. Written as DNA, the CDR3 is TGTGCCAGCAGGGACAGGAGCACAGATACGCAGTATTTT.